Given below is one TCR beta chain in context. Which antigen it targets is not known. No base quality information exists; no much larger clone differs at one position. These data are taken from a study of cytomegalovirus exposure and HLA in healthy donors (dated by TCRdb to about 2017). Looking at the study overall: An earlier analysis of roughly 610 of the donors reported over 250 Gb of sequence data and 95 million to 140 million unique TCR beta sequences obtained from about 179 million T cells. Roughly 300 gigabases of sequencing data and approximately 85 million unique TCR sequences were included in an early release covering several hundred HLA-typed donors. The genetic ancestry cluster associated with self-reported Caucasian donors included 70% to 85% of the 300 to 400 genotyped donors. The study aimed to test whether signatures of past pathogen exposure could be identified by cataloging public T cell receptors. The study profiled the T cell repertoires of hundreds of subjects by immunosequencing and related them to cytomegalovirus serostatus. A separate validation cohort of over a hundred different subjects was used in addition to the roughly 720-subject first cohort. To predict cytomegalovirus infection status, the study brought together high-throughput TCR immunosequencing, statistical association of individual TCRs with disease status, and machine learning. A later analysis re-examined previously published TCR beta repertoires from about 670 donors and added high-resolution HLA genotyping to investigate patterns of TCR occurrence. The later analysis used no new phenotypic data to find candidate immune exposures, relying instead on TCR beta sequences and their occurrence across donors. To decide whether each TCR beta V gene segment behaved as functional or pseudogenic, an earlier analysis of 587 of the donors relied on high-throughput TCR beta sequencing. Donor age, sex, ethnicity and CMV serostatus were compiled together with the repertoire data. Genome-wide SNP genotypes for about 55% of the 666 donors were used in a later genetic analysis, which treated that subset as a discovery cohort. Every discovery cohort repertoire had been produced on one sequencing platform. HLA typing included class I and class II loci at four-digit resolution. Typing coverage differed by locus: A, B, C, DRB1 and DQB1 were typed in about 629-640 donors, DQA1 in about 550, DPA1 in approximately 600, and DPB1 in just under 490. Four or five DR-DQ haplotypes were handled as single units for association and clustering, since linkage in the cohort was strong. Across 300 to 500 genotyped donors of the cohort, an average of 235,054 unique TCR beta nucleotide sequences per donor were sequenced, and roughly 17% of those sequences were non-productive.

The CDR3 runs 14 amino acids, cysteine and phenylalanine included. The CDR3 DNA has 42 bases and is translated from base 1. V lost 6 bases and J lost 1 base, and the count of bases not matched to a germline gene is 1. CDR1 and CDR2 are drawn from the germline V gene: KGHSH, LQKENI. Libraries were built with the immunoSEQ multiplex PCR assay. A mixture of 60 forward primers for TCR Vbeta segments and 13 reverse primers for TCR Jbeta segments was used in the multiplex PCR. The CDR3 region of rearranged TCR beta genes was amplified from genomic DNA by a multiplex PCR assay. The amplified TCR beta libraries were sequenced on the Illumina HiSeq System as 87-base-pair reads. In the authors' own workflow: Across the roughly 600 repertoires, a later analysis counted approximately 83 million unique TCR beta chains, roughly 11 million of which were shared by at least two donors. To remove PCR and sequencing errors, raw reads were error-corrected and collapsed into unique sequences using a nearest-neighbor algorithm that merged closely related sequences. V, D and J gene segments were assigned by aligning CDR3 sequences to IMGT reference sequences. Each retained sequence needed at least a six-nucleotide match to both a V gene segment and a J gene segment. Rearrangements were classified as productive when the CDR3 lacked stop codons and remained in frame with V and J, and all other rearrangements were classified as non-productive. Following IMGT convention, CDR3 was defined as the stretch from the second conserved V-encoded cysteine to the conserved J-encoded phenylalanine. The earlier analysis of a few hundred of the donors excluded sequences that lacked an unambiguous match to a single V gene segment. In an earlier analysis of around 600 of the donors, V segments were called functional above 56.7% productive rearrangements and were called segregating when the between-donor standard deviation exceeded 5%. A statistical classification framework was developed to diagnose cytomegalovirus status using the catalog of TCR beta chain sequences. A later analysis assigned V and J genes by comparing TCR nucleotide sequences with IMGT/GENE-DB human TR gene sequences. Using the TCRdist pipeline, a later analysis assigned CDR3 sequences along with most-parsimonious VDJ recombination scenarios. In a later analysis, each TCR beta chain was defined by its CDR3 amino acid sequence together with its V-gene family, and reads without a unique V-gene family were excluded. To address suspected cross-contamination and a sequencing artifact, a later analysis removed around 590 highly shared, low-generation-probability nucleotide sequences. A later analysis calculated a clonal expansion index for each public chain from normalized within-repertoire ranks of inferred template counts. In a later analysis, generation probabilities were computed using a VDJ recombination model fitted to out-of-frame rearrangements, and the results were checked against IGoR. A later analysis scored TCR-TCR, TCR-HLA and TCR-CMV co-occurrence with hypergeometric tests, applying a repertoire-size bias correction to TCR pairs. A later analysis estimated false discovery rates by permuting HLA or CMV assignments 20 times. In a later analysis, co-occurring TCRs were grouped with DBSCAN, and TCRdist sequence similarity was added when clustering was performed within HLA-allele-positive subsets. Co-occurrence clustering excluded repertoires with fewer than 30,000 or more than 120,000 public chains, plus five with anomalous nucleotide sharing. Sourced from immuneACCESS, this table was stored by TCRdb with only in-frame sequences that have V and J called. A share of the clones is absent; for the studies checked, an unresolved V gene accounts for under half, and the remainder has no known explanation. Clone size and V and J calls were adopted from that table, with D and trimming inferred from the DNA. This sample comprises about 190,000 clones, 75% to 85% of them detected only once. The ten biggest clones cover approximately 0.8% of the sample.

Study-level results and caveats: This cohort had only TCR beta chains sequenced, and the lack of alpha or paired-chain data limited which features could be detected. According to a later analysis, TCR association rates differed among HLA loci, with DRB1 alleles showing the most associated TCRs and HLA-C alleles showing the fewest. V-gene and J-gene trimming of TCR beta chains was associated with a missense DCLRE1C variant in a later genetic analysis, and the association was replicated in an independent cohort. Linkage disequilibrium might explain the correlated functional status among segregating V segments, but an unknown experimental factor could not be ruled out. When HLA alleles, especially DR and DQ, strongly co-occurred, attributing TCR associations to individual alleles was difficult. Three of the identified cytomegalovirus-associated TCR beta chains were confirmed in vitro to be specific for cytomegalovirus antigens. It was suggested by the authors that the approach could potentially be generalized to other disease states and immunological phenotypes. Because HLA typing was missing for some donors at each locus, association tests included only the typed subset. In a later genetic analysis, fewer N-insertions in productive TCRs were reported among donors in an Asian-associated ancestry cluster than the roughly 700-donor mean. An earlier analysis of approximately 500 of the donors showed that most TCR beta V segments appeared in productive rearrangements either about 87% or about 30% of the time, which broadly matched IMGT annotations. At a false discovery rate of 0.05, a later analysis linked roughly 17,000 TCR beta sequences to specific HLA alleles. Cytomegalovirus status was reported to be diagnosed by the classifier with high specificity and sensitivity in both the original and validation cohorts. Immune exposure information for the cohort was limited to CMV serostatus. The presence/absence analyses assumed that sequencing depth was roughly uniform across donors, and that assumption may not be true. The study listed 150 to 200 TCR beta chains as associated with cytomegalovirus. The sequencing pipeline was judged likely to have produced a cluster of highly shared sequence variants as a technical artifact. Because counts were too low, about 18 rarely observed V segments, including chromosome 9 orphons, were excluded from the earlier analysis of a few hundred of the donors. Several of the top co-occurrence clusters appeared to be linked to parvovirus B19, influenza, CMV and Epstein-Barr virus, according to a later analysis. Some IMGT-functional V segments, including TRBV6-2 and TRBV6-3, could not be distinguished by the 87-base-pair reads and were therefore excluded. A further reported finding was that TCR beta sequences accurately predicted the HLA-A and HLA-B alleles for most subjects in the first cohort. According to a later analysis, most CMV-associated TCR beta chains appeared to be HLA-restricted, and the HLA associations seemed to be driven largely by CMV exposure. Most TCR sequences were seen in very few donors, while some public TCRs were found in many individuals. In a later analysis, HLA-associated TCR beta chains showed more clonal expansion and lower generation probabilities than non-associated chains that were equally common.

The cohort consisted of 670 or so healthy bone marrow donors. At the time of sampling, every cohort member was nominally healthy, though immune exposures that went unrecorded were likely present. The donor tested CMV seronegative and was one of the 352 seronegative cohort members. Every donor gave a peripheral blood sample, and the peripheral blood mononuclear cells from that sample were used for TCR beta sequencing. Genomic DNA was extracted from the blood cell samples with the Qiagen DNeasy Blood Extraction Kit. The chain is made from TRBV18 and TRBJ2-1, and TRBD1 aligns with 9 junction nucleotides. Source material: PBMCs. The receptor was derived from a woman younger than 30 in good health and CMV-seronegative. CDR3 reads: CASSTGGSYNEQFF. Read as DNA, the sequence is TGTGCCAGCTCGACAGGGGGGTCCTACAATGAGCAGTTCTTC.